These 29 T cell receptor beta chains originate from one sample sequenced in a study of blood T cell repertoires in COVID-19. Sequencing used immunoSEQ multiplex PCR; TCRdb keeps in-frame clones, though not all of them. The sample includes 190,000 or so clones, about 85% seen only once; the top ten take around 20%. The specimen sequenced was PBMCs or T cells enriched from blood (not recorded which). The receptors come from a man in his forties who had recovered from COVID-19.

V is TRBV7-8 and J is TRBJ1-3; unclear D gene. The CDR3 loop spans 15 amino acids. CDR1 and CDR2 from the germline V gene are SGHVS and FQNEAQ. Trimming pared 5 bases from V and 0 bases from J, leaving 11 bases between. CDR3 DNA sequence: TGTGCCAGCAGCCCAAGAACAAACTCTGGAAACACCATATATTTT. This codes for CASSPRTNSGNTIYF.

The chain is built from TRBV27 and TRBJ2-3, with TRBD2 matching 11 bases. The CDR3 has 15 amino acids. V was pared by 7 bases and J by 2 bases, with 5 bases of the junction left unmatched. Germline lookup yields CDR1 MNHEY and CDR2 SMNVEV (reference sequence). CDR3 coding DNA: TGTGCCAGCAACCCGGGACTAGCGGCCACAGATACGCAGTATTTT. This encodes CASNPGLAATDTQYF.

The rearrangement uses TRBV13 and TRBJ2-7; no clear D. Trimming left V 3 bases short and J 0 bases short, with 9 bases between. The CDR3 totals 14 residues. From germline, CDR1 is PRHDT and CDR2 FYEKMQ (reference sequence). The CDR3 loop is CASSFALSSYEQYF. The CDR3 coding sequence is TGTGCCAGCAGCTTCGCTTTGAGCTCCTACGAGCAGTACTTC.

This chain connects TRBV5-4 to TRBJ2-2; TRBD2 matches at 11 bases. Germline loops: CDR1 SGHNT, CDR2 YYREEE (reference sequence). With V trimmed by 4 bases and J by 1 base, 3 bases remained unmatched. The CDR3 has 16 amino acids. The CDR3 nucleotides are TGTGCCAGCAGCACCGGGACTAGCGGGAACACCGGGGAGCTGTTTTTT. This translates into CASSTGTSGNTGELFF.

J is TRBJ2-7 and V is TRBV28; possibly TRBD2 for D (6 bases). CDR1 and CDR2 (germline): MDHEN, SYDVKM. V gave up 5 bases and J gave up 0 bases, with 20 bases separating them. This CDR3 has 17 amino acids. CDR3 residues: CASSPSFQRVVSYEQYF. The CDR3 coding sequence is TGTGCCAGCAGTCCCAGTTTCCAGCGGGTGGTCTCCTACGAGCAGTACTTC.

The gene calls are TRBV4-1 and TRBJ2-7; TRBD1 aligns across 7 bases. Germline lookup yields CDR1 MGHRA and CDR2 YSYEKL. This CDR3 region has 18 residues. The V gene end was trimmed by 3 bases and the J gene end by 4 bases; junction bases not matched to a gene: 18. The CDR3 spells CASSHTRGYGNLLYEQYF. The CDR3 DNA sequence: TGCGCCAGCAGCCATACCAGGGGGTACGGGAATCTGTTATACGAGCAGTACTTC.

The CDR3 bases are TGTGCCAGCAGCCAGGCTAGCGGATTTGGGGAGACCCAGTACTTC. The encoded protein is CASSQASGFGETQYF. The chain recombines TRBV3-1 (or the pseudogene TRBV3-2) with TRBJ2-5; TRBD2 matches at 7 bases. V was pared by 3 bases and J by 5 bases, with 9 bases of the junction left unmatched. There are 15 residues in the CDR3. Germline loops: CDR1 LGHDT, CDR2 YNNKEL (reference sequence).

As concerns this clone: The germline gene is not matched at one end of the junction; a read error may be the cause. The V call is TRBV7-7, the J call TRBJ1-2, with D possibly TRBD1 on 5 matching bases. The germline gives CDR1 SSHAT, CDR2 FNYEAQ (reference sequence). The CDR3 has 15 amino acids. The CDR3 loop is CASSFWGPSRCGYTF. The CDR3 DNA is TGTGCTAGCAGCTTTTGGGGCCCTTCGCGCTGTGGCTACACCTTC.

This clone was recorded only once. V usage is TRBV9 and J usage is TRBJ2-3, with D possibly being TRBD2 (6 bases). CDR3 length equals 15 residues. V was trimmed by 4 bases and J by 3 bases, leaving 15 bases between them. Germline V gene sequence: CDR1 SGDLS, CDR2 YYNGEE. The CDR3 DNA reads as TGTGCCAGCAGCACGGGGACTCCTGGGACAGATACGCAGTATTTT. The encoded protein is CASSTGTPGTDTQYF.

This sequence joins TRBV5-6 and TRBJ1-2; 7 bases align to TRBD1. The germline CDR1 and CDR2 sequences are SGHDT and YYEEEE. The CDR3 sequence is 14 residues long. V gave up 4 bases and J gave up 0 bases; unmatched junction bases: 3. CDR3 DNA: TGTGCCAGCAGCAAGCAGGGGGCTAACTATGGCTACACCTTC. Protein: CASSKQGANYGYTF.

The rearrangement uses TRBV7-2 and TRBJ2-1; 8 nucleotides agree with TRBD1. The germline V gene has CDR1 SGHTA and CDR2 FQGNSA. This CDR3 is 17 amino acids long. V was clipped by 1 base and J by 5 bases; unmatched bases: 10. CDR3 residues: CASSLDFIDRGNNEQFF. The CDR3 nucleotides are TGTGCCAGCAGCTTAGATTTTATCGACAGGGGAAACAATGAGCAGTTCTTC.

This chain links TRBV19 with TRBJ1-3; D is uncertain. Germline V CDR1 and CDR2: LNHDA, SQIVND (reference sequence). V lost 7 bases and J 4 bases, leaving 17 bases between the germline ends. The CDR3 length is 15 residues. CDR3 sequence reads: CASTPTEYPGNTIYF. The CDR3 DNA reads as TGTGCCAGTACCCCAACGGAGTATCCCGGAAACACCATATATTTT.

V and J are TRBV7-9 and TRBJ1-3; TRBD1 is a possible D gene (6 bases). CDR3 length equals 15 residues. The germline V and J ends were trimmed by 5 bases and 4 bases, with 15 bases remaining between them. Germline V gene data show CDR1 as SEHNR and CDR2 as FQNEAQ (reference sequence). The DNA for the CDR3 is TGTGCCAGCAGCCCCCAGGGGCCAGCCGGAAACACCATATATTTT. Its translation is CASSPQGPAGNTIYF.

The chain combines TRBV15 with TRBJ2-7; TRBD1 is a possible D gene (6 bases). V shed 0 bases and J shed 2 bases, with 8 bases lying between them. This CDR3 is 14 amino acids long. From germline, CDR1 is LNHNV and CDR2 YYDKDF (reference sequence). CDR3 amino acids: CATSRDPGAYEQYF. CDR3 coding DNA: TGTGCCACCAGCAGAGACCCAGGGGCCTACGAGCAGTACTTC.

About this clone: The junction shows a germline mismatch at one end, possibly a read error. CDR3 DNA: TGTGCTAGCAGCTTCGGACAGGAGCCTTTCTACGAGCAGTACTTC. Protein: CASSFGQEPFYEQYF. The gene calls are TRBV7-7 and TRBJ2-7; 7 nucleotides line up with TRBD1. CDR3 length: 15 amino acids. Germline V gene data show CDR1 as SSHAT and CDR2 as FNYEAQ (reference sequence).

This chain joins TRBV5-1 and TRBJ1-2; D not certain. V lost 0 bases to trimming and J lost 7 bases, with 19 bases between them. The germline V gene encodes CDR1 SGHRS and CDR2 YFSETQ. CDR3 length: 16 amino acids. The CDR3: CASSLEVLPSSGGYTF. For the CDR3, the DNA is TGCGCCAGCAGCTTGGAAGTCCTTCCTTCCAGCGGTGGCTACACCTTC.

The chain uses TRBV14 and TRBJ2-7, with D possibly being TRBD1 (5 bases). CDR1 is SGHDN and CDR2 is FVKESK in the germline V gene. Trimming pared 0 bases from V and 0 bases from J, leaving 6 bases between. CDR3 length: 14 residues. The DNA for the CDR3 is TGTGCCAGCAGCCAAGAGACAGCCTCCTACGAGCAGTACTTC. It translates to CASSQETASYEQYF.

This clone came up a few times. CDR3: CASSQGGLALSNQPQHF. The CDR3 DNA reads TGCGCCAGCAGCCAAGGCGGTCTGGCGCTTAGCAATCAGCCCCAGCATTTT. The chain uses TRBV4-1 and TRBJ1-5; D not resolved. CDR1 is MGHRA and CDR2 is YSYEKL in the germline V gene. V was trimmed by 1 base and J by 0 bases, leaving 13 bases between them. CDR3 size: 17 residues.

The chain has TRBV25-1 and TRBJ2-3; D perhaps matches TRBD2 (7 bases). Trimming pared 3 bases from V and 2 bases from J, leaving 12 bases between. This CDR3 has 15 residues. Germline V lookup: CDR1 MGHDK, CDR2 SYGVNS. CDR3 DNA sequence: TGTGCCAGCAGTGAGGGAGGGGGGAACACAGATACGCAGTATTTT. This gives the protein CASSEGGGNTDTQYF.

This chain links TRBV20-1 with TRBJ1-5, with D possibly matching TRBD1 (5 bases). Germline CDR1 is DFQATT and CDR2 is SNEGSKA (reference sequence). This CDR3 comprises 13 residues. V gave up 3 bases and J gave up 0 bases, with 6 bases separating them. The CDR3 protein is CSASRGSNQPQHF. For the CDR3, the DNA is TGCAGTGCTAGTAGGGGTAGCAATCAGCCCCAGCATTTT.

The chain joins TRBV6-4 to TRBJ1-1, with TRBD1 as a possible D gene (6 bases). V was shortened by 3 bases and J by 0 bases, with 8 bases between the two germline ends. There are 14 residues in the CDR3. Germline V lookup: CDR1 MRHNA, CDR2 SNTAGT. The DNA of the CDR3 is TGTGCCAGCAGTGAAGGGGGAGTGAACACTGAAGCTTTCTTT. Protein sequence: CASSEGGVNTEAFF.

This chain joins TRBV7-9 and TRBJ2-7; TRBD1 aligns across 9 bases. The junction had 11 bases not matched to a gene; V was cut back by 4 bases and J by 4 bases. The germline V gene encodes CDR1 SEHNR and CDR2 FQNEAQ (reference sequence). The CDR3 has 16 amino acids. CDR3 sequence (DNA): TGTGCCAGCAGCTCCGCTGAGACAGGGGGAGGTTACGAGCAGTACTTC. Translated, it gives CASSSAETGGGYEQYF.

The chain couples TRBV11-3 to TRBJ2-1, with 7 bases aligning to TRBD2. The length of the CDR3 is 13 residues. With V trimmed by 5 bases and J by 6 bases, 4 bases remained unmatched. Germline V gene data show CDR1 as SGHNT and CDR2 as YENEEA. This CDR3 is CASSPRGSNEQFF. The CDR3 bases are TGTGCCAGCAGCCCGCGGGGGAGCAATGAGCAGTTCTTC.

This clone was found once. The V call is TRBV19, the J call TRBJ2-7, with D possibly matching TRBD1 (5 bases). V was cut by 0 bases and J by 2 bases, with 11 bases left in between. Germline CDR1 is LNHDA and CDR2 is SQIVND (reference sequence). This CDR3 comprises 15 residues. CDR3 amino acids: CASSIDRDSTYEQYF. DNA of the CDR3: TGTGCCAGTAGTATAGATCGAGACAGTACCTACGAGCAGTACTTC.

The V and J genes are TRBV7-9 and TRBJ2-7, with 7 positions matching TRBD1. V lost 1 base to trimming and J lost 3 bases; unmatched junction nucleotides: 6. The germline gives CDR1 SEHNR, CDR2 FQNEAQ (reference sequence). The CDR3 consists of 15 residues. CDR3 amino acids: CASSLVRGQIYEQYF. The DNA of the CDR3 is TGTGCCAGCAGCTTAGTAAGGGGACAGATCTACGAGCAGTACTTC.

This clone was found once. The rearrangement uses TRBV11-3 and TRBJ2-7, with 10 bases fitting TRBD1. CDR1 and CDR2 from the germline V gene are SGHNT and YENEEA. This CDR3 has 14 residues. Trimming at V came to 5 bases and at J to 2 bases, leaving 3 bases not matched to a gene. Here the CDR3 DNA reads TGTGCCAGCAGCGAAGGACAGGGGGCCTACGAGCAGTACTTC. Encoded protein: CASSEGQGAYEQYF.

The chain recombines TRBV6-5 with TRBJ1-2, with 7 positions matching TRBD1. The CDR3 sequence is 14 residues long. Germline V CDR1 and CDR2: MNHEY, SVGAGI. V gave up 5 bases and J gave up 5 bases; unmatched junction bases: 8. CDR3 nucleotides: TGTGCCAGCAGTATAGACAGGGTCGGGTATGGCTACACCTTC. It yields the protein CASSIDRVGYGYTF.

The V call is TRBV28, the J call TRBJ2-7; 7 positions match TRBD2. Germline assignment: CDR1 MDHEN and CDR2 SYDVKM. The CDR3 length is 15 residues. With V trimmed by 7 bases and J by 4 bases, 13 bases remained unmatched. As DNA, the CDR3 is TGTGCCAGCACCCCTAGCGGACTGGAAGGATACGAGCAGTACTTC. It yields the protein CASTPSGLEGYEQYF.

This CDR3 reads CASSLRTGLGLAEAFF. DNA for the CDR3: TGTGCCAGCAGTTTACGGACAGGGTTGGGGCTGGCTGAAGCTTTCTTT. The chain links TRBV6-5 to TRBJ1-1; 8 bases match TRBD1. CDR1 and CDR2 (germline): MNHEY, SVGAGI. CDR3 length: 16 residues. J lost 6 bases, V lost 4 bases, and 13 bases had no gene match.